This T cell receptor beta chain was found in a study of blood T cell repertoires in COVID-19. Study information: The cDNA or gDNA used as material had been derived from T cells, B-cell-depleted T cells, or PBMCs.

Profiling relied on immunoSEQ multiplex PCR, and the TCRdb table lists in-frame clones only, not all of them. The sample has 150,000 to 200,000 clones; roughly 85% are singletons. The germline V gene encodes CDR1 MDHEN and CDR2 SYDVKM. The CDR3 is 18 amino acids. V lost 5 bases and J lost 0; bases outside the gene matches: 13. The rearrangement joins TRBV28 to TRBJ1-3; TRBD1 matches 7 bases. Sample: PBMCs or T cells enriched from blood (not recorded which). The receptor's source is a woman aged 18-35 years who had recovered from COVID-19. The CDR3, as DNA: TGTGCCAGCAGTCTACACGGGACAGCTCTATTCTCTGGAAACACCATATATTTT. It encodes CASSLHGTALFSGNTIYF.